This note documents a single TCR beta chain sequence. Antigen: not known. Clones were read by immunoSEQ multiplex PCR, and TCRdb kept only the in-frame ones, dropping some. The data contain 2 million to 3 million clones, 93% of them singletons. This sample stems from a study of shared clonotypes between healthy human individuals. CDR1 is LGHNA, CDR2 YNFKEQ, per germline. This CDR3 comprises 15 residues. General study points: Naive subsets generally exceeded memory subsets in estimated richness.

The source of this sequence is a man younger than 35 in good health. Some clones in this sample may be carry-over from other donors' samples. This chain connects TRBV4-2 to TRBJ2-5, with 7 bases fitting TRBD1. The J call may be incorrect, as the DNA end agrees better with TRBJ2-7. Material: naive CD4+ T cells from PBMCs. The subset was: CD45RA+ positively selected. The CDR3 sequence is CASSQERTGWYEQYF. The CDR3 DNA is TGTGCCAGCAGCCAAGAGCGGACAGGATGGTACGAGCAGTACTTC.